A single sample gave rise to the 29 T cell receptor beta chains below, sequenced in a study of cytomegalovirus exposure and HLA in healthy donors (dated by TCRdb to the late 2010s). Library preparation was by the immunoSEQ multiplex PCR assay. TCRdb limited this immuneACCESS table to in-frame rearrangements with V and J called. A share of clones is missing; checked studies link under half to unresolved V genes, and the rest is unexplained. The sample table shows 50,000 or so clones, and roughly 94% are seen once. Of the sample, around 2.3% falls within the top ten clones. The specimen sequenced was PBMCs. These receptors were obtained from a man between 18 and 29 years old in good health and CMV-seronegative.

V is TRBV7-2 and J is TRBJ2-1; D not certain. Germline CDR1 is SGHTA and CDR2 is FQGNSA. The V end lost 5 bases, the J end lost 4 bases, and 3 bases lay between the germline ends. The CDR3 spans 11 residues. In nucleotides, the CDR3 is TGTGCCAGCAGCGCGTACAATGAGCAGTTCTTC. It translates to CASSAYNEQFF.

This clone has a handful of counts. The V call is TRBV6-1, the J call TRBJ1-2; D possibly corresponds to TRBD1 (5 bases). CDR1 and CDR2 (germline): MNHNS, SASEGT. V lost 1 base and J lost 6, with 15 bases in between. The CDR3 spans 15 residues. The chain's CDR3 is CASSEEGTRINGYTF. The CDR3 coding sequence is TGTGCCAGCAGTGAAGAAGGGACTCGGATTAATGGCTACACCTTC.

The chain carries TRBV28 and TRBJ2-7; TRBD1 matches at 8 bases. Trimming cost V 7 bases and J 2 bases; bases outside gene matches: 10. The CDR3 spans 15 residues. CDR1 and CDR2 (germline): MDHEN, SYDVKM. The CDR3 region is CASNGRQGRTYEQYF. The CDR3 DNA reads TGTGCCAGCAACGGGCGACAGGGGCGTACCTACGAGCAGTACTTC. Combining the CDR3 with reference TRBV28 and TRBJ2-7 gives the whole variable domain DVKVTQSSRYLVKRTGEKVFLECVQDMDHENMFWYRQDPGLGLRLIYFSYDVKMKEKGDIPEGYSVSREKKERFSLILESASTNQTSMYLCASNGRQGRTYEQYFGPGTRLTVT.

J is TRBJ1-2 and V is TRBV28, with no clear D. Germline CDR1 is MDHEN and CDR2 is SYDVKM. The CDR3 is 12 residues long. The V end was cut by 1 base, the J end by 4 bases, with 4 bases between. This CDR3 is CASSLSLYGYTF. The DNA of the CDR3 is TGTGCCAGCAGTTTATCCCTCTATGGCTACACCTTC.

This clone has only one observation. This chain connects TRBV11-3 to TRBJ1-1; no reliable D call. Trimming shortened V by 4 bases and J by 0 bases, and 12 bases separated the two germline ends. This CDR3 has 15 residues. The germline CDR1 and CDR2 sequences are SGHNT and YENEEA. Here the CDR3 reads CASSSRGGMNTEAFF. The CDR3 nucleotides are TGTGCCAGCAGCTCCCGAGGAGGGATGAACACTGAAGCTTTCTTT.

The CDR3 nucleotides are TGTGCCACCCTTTCGGGTGGGTACGAGCAGTACTTC. Translated: CATLSGGYEQYF. V usage is TRBV6-6 and J usage is TRBJ2-7; D unresolved. The CDR3 length is 12 residues. Germline values: CDR1 MNHNY, CDR2 SVGAGI (reference sequence). With 10 bases removed from V and 4 bases from J, the gap between germline ends came to 14 bases.

The chain links TRBV11-3 to TRBJ2-7; 8 positions agree with TRBD1. Trimming removed 4 bases from V and 4 bases from J; junction bases left unmatched: 18. CDR1 is SGHNT and CDR2 is YENEEA in the germline V gene. The CDR3 contains 18 residues. Written as DNA, the CDR3 is TGTGCCAGCAGCTCTGGAGGGGGTGGGACAGGACCTTGGTACGAGCAGTACTTC. This gives the protein CASSSGGGGTGPWYEQYF.

This clone showed up just once. This chain links TRBV6-6 with TRBJ2-7, with 12 bases matching TRBD2. V shed 6 bases, J shed 4 bases, and the junction held 1 base outside the gene matches. The CDR3 covers 13 residues. Germline lookup yields CDR1 MNHNY and CDR2 SVGAGI (reference sequence). The CDR3, as DNA: TGTGCCAGCAGCACTAGCGGGAGGTACGAGCAGTACTTC. It specifies CASSTSGRYEQYF.

The V gene is TRBV7-9, the J gene TRBJ2-3; 8 nucleotides align to TRBD1. The CDR3 is made up of 15 amino acids. V shed 5 bases and J 4 bases; nucleotides not matched to a gene: 8. The germline V gene encodes CDR1 SEHNR and CDR2 FQNEAQ (reference sequence). As DNA, the CDR3 is TGTGCCAGCAGCGCCGGGACAGGTCTTCCAGATACGCAGTATTTT. It codes for CASSAGTGLPDTQYF.

The rearrangement links TRBV6-1 to TRBJ1-5; no clear D gene. The CDR3 runs 14 residues. Germline lookup yields CDR1 MNHNS and CDR2 SASEGT. V lost 2 bases, J lost 2 bases, and 7 bases lay in between. CDR3 residues: CASSELRGNQPQHF. In DNA form, the CDR3 reads TGTGCCAGCAGTGAACTACGCGGCAATCAGCCCCAGCATTTT.

The J gene is TRBJ1-4, the V gene TRBV30; perhaps TRBD1 as D (6 bases). V lost 3 bases and J 5 bases, leaving 13 bases between the germline ends. The CDR3 is made up of 14 amino acids. The germline V gene has CDR1 GTSNPN and CDR2 SVGIG (reference sequence). CDR3 protein: CAWSKTGSNEKLFF. Written as DNA, the CDR3 is TGTGCCTGGAGCAAGACAGGATCGAATGAAAAACTGTTTTTT.

The gene calls are TRBV5-6 and TRBJ2-3; D is unclear. The CDR3 totals 16 residues. Germline loops: CDR1 SGHDT, CDR2 YYEEEE. V dropped 2 bases and J dropped 0 bases, with 13 bases sitting between them. The DNA of the CDR3 is TGTGCCAGCAGCTTTCTCGCTGCGACTAGCACAGATACGCAGTATTTT. It is translated as CASSFLAATSTDTQYF. Full variable domain (missing parts from reference TRBV5-6 and TRBJ2-3): DAGVTQSPTHLIKTRGQQVTLRCSPKSGHDTVSWYQQALGQGPQFIFQYYEEEERQRGNFPDRFSGHQFPNYSSELNVNALLLGDSALYLCASSFLAATSTDTQYFGPGTRLTVL.

This chain joins TRBV18 and TRBJ2-5, with TRBD2 matching over 7 bases. Germline V gives CDR1 KGHSH, CDR2 LQKENI. The CDR3 spans 17 residues. V dropped 3 bases and J dropped 3; count of bases not matched to a gene: 13. CDR3 DNA: TGTGCCAGCTCACCCCCTCCCTCACTAGCGAGAGAAGAGACCCAGTACTTC. Protein: CASSPPPSLAREETQYF.

J is TRBJ2-5 and V is TRBV4-3, with D tentatively TRBD1 (6 bases). Trimming left V 0 bases short and J 5 bases short, with 13 bases between. Germline V lookup: CDR1 LGHNA, CDR2 YSLEER. CDR3 size: 15 residues. In DNA form, the CDR3 reads TGCGCCAGCAGCCAAGATACAGGGCCTAGGGAGACCCAGTACTTC. It yields the protein CASSQDTGPRETQYF.

The chain recombines TRBV7-6 with TRBJ1-3; the D gene is possibly TRBD1 (6 bases). The germline V gene encodes CDR1 SGHVS and CDR2 FNYEAQ. The CDR3 covers 14 residues. The V end lost 5 bases, the J end lost 4 bases, and 12 bases lay between the germline ends. This CDR3 reads CASSTGGLGNTIYF. CDR3 coding DNA: TGTGCCAGCAGCACCGGGGGGCTCGGAAACACCATATATTTT.

V is TRBV27 and J is TRBJ2-7, with 10 bases that match TRBD2. Per the germline V gene, CDR1 is MNHEY and CDR2 is SMNVEV (reference sequence). The CDR3 consists of 16 residues. V trimming: 0 bases; J trimming: 4 bases; junction bases outside the gene matches: 6. The CDR3, as DNA: TGTGCCAGCAGTTTATCGCGGCTAGCGGGAGTATACGAGCAGTACTTC. It is translated as CASSLSRLAGVYEQYF.

In this sample, this clone turned up once. This rearrangement joins TRBV19 to TRBJ1-2; 8 nucleotides agree with TRBD1. From germline, CDR1 is LNHDA and CDR2 SQIVND (reference sequence). V lost 7 bases, J lost 6 bases, and 4 bases stayed unmatched. CDR3 length: 12 residues. The CDR3, as DNA: TGTGCCAGTACCCAGGGGGCGAATGGCTACACCTTC. The encoded protein is CASTQGANGYTF.

The chain joins TRBV5-4 to TRBJ2-5; tentatively, D is TRBD1 (6 bases). V lost 3 bases and J lost 2, with 11 bases in between. The germline CDR1 and CDR2 sequences are SGHNT and YYREEE (reference sequence). CDR3 size: 14 residues. DNA of the CDR3: TGTGCCAGCAGCTCATATCAGGGGCAAGAGACCCAGTACTTC. As protein: CASSSYQGQETQYF.

The rearrangement uses TRBV28 and TRBJ2-1; no definite D call. CDR1 and CDR2 (germline): MDHEN, SYDVKM. The V and J ends lost 3 bases and 9 bases respectively, with 12 bases between them. CDR3 length: 13 amino acids. The CDR3: CASSFLPGLEQFF. CDR3 coding DNA: TGTGCCAGCAGTTTCCTCCCGGGTCTTGAGCAGTTCTTC.

The chain uses TRBV5-1 and TRBJ1-1, with a weak D call TRBD1 (6 bases). CDR3 length: 16 amino acids. The germline V gene has CDR1 SGHRS and CDR2 YFSETQ. Trimming cost V 1 base and J 1 base, with 14 bases left between them. As DNA, the CDR3 is TGCGCCAGCAGCTTGAGGGCAGGGGATACGAACACTGAAGCTTTCTTT. This sequence encodes CASSLRAGDTNTEAFF.

The rearrangement joins TRBV5-1 to TRBJ1-2; D is unclear. V dropped 3 bases and J dropped 1 base, with 34 bases sitting between them. CDR3 length: 22 amino acids. Germline V CDR1 and CDR2: SGHRS, YFSETQ. CDR3 in DNA: TGCGCCAGCAGCTCTCCAAGGTTATCGCCGCCCCACAGTCCGTCGCGTAACTATGGCTACACCTTC. This encodes CASSSPRLSPPHSPSRNYGYTF.

The CDR3 DNA sequence: TGTGCCAGCAGTGAAACAGGCGGCACAGATACGCAGTATTTT. It encodes CASSETGGTDTQYF. The chain couples TRBV2 to TRBJ2-3, with D possibly TRBD1 on 5 matching bases. The length of the CDR3 is 14 residues. CDR1 SNHLY and CDR2 FYNNEI come from the germline V gene. The V gene lost 2 bases and the J gene lost 1 base, with 7 bases spanning the gap. The whole variable domain, filled in from reference TRBV2 and TRBJ2-3, reads EPEVTQTPSHQVTQMGQEVILRCVPISNHLYFYWYRQILGQKVEFLVSFYNNEISEKSEIFDDQFSVERPDGSNFTLKIRSTKLEDSAMYFCASSETGGTDTQYFGPGTRLTVL.

The V call is TRBV29-1, the J call TRBJ1-2; D unresolved. V was pared by 4 bases and J by 6 bases, with 15 bases between. This CDR3 contains 13 residues. Germline V gene lookup returns CDR1 SQVTM and CDR2 ANQGSEA. CDR3 amino acids: CSVAGLWGDGYTF. CDR3 nucleotide sequence: TGCAGCGTTGCCGGATTATGGGGAGATGGCTACACCTTC.

The chain carries TRBV6-1 and TRBJ2-7; TRBD1 matches at 9 bases. The CDR3 length is 18 residues. With V trimmed by 4 bases and J by 3 bases, 16 bases remained unmatched. Germline V gives CDR1 MNHNS, CDR2 SASEGT. The DNA for the CDR3 is TGTGCCAGCAGTGGGCTAAGGTGGGACAGGGACCAAATCTACGAGCAGTACTTC. It yields the protein CASSGLRWDRDQIYEQYF.

Concerning this clone: A read error may produce the germline difference seen at one junction end. The V call is TRBV19, the J call TRBJ2-1, with D perhaps matching TRBD1 (7 bases). Germline-derived CDR1 and CDR2 are LNHDA and SQIVND (reference sequence). CDR3 length equals 16 residues. The CDR3 protein is CTSSTSGLPQGDEQFF. CDR3 nucleotide sequence: TGTACCAGTAGTACCTCGGGACTTCCCCAGGGGGATGAGCAGTTCTTC.

This clone was observed once. V and J are TRBV28 and TRBJ1-2; D remains unclear. The CDR3 is made up of 13 amino acids. Trimming took 4 bases from V and 7 from J, leaving 13 bases between them. From germline, CDR1 is MDHEN and CDR2 SYDVKM. CDR3 DNA: TGTGCCAGCAGTTCCTTGCGTCACAGTGGCTACACCTTC. This encodes CASSSLRHSGYTF.

The rearrangement joins TRBV6-5 to TRBJ1-1, with D maybe TRBD1 (5 bases). The CDR3 has 12 amino acids. Trimming removed 11 bases at V and 2 bases at J, with 12 bases between. From germline, CDR1 is MNHEY and CDR2 SVGAGI. CDR3 in DNA: TGTGCCGCAAGGGGCCCTAACACTGAAGCTTTCTTT. Translation: CAARGPNTEAFF.

This clone was detected only once. V gene TRBV5-1 combines with J gene TRBJ1-2, with a possible D match to TRBD1 (5 bases). The CDR3 runs to 16 residues. The germline gives CDR1 SGHRS, CDR2 YFSETQ. V lost 0 bases to trimming and J lost 5 bases, with 17 bases between them. CDR3 residues: CASSLEVGGETYGYTF. Here the CDR3 DNA reads TGCGCCAGCAGCTTGGAGGTCGGGGGGGAGACTTATGGCTACACCTTC.

V and J are TRBV5-6 and TRBJ2-5, with D maybe TRBD1 (6 bases). V gave up 2 bases and J gave up 2 bases, with 13 bases separating them. The germline gives CDR1 SGHDT, CDR2 YYEEEE. CDR3 length: 15 amino acids. The CDR3 DNA reads as TGTGCCAGCAGCTTCCCATTAGGACAGCAAGAGACCCAGTACTTC. Translation gives CASSFPLGQQETQYF.